Following are 12 T cell receptor beta chains from one sample sequenced in a study of blood T cell repertoires in COVID-19. TCRdb's table, derived via immunoSEQ multiplex PCR, lists solely in-frame clones and lacks some. The data contain 110,000 or so clones, 80% to 90% of them singletons. Material: peripheral blood. These receptors all come from a woman aged 45-59 years with acute or convalescent COVID-19.

This chain joins TRBV28 and TRBJ1-5, with 8 bases identical to TRBD1. Germline V gives CDR1 MDHEN, CDR2 SYDVKM. With 6 bases clipped from V and 7 bases from J, the junction kept 8 bases outside the gene matches. CDR3 length: 14 amino acids. CDR3 loop: CASRPGTGWQPQHF. DNA of the CDR3: TGTGCCAGCAGACCCGGGACAGGATGGCAGCCCCAGCATTTT. The full variable domain, its missing parts supplied by reference TRBV28 and TRBJ1-5, is DVKVTQSSRYLVKRTGEKVFLECVQDMDHENMFWYRQDPGLGLRLIYFSYDVKMKEKGDIPEGYSVSREKKERFSLILESASTNQTSMYLCASRPGTGWQPQHFGDGTRLSIL.

V is TRBV6-5 and J is TRBJ1-4, with a possible D match to TRBD1 (6 bases). The germline gives CDR1 MNHEY, CDR2 SVGAGI. The CDR3 covers 14 residues. With 6 bases removed from V and 7 bases from J, the gap between germline ends came to 15 bases. The CDR3 protein is CASRSGGGVEKLFF. For the CDR3, the DNA is TGTGCCAGCAGATCCGGAGGGGGGGTTGAAAAACTGTTTTTT.

The V call is TRBV7-2, the J call TRBJ1-3; D ambiguous. Germline loops: CDR1 SGHTA, CDR2 FQGNSA. V was cut by 1 base and J by 0 bases, with 10 bases left in between. The CDR3 has 16 amino acids. The CDR3 DNA sequence: TGTGCCAGCAGCTTAGTGGCTTCCAGCTCTGGAAACACCATATATTTT. Encoded protein: CASSLVASSSGNTIYF.

This clone showed up just a few times. CDR3 nucleotides: TGTGCCACCGGACAGGGAAACACCATATATTTT. Protein: CATGQGNTIYF. The chain is built from TRBV10-3 and TRBJ1-3; the D gene is possibly TRBD1 (6 bases). V was shortened by 10 bases and J by 4 bases, with 8 bases between the two germline ends. The CDR3 is 11 amino acids. Looked up from germline, CDR1 is ENHRY and CDR2 is SYGVKD.

The CDR3 spells CASSPGQGAYEQYF. The CDR3 DNA reads TGTGCCAGCAGTCCCGGACAGGGGGCCTACGAGCAGTACTTC. This rearrangement joins TRBV6-5 to TRBJ2-7; 10 bases fit TRBD1. CDR3 length equals 14 residues. CDR1 and CDR2 from the germline V gene are MNHEY and SVGAGI. V lost 5 bases and J lost 2; bases outside the gene matches: 3.

The chain joins TRBV24-1 to TRBJ2-2, with TRBD2 matching 7 bases. Germline loops: CDR1 KGHDR, CDR2 SFDVKD. The CDR3 is 15 amino acids. The ends lost 0 bases at V and 7 bases at J; junction bases unmatched: 4. The CDR3 coding sequence is TGTGCCACCAGTGATTTGAGCGGGGCCGGCGGGGAGCTGTTTTTT. This sequence encodes CATSDLSGAGGELFF.

The chain couples TRBV5-1 to TRBJ2-5, with D maybe TRBD2 (7 bases). V gave up 2 bases and J gave up 5 bases, with 16 bases separating them. This CDR3 has 15 residues. Germline CDR1 reads SGHRS; CDR2 reads YFSETQ. The CDR3 DNA is TGCGCCAGCAGCTTCCCCGGGGGGCTTGGGGAGACCCAGTACTTC. This codes for CASSFPGGLGETQYF.

This clone has a single count. The chain combines TRBV7-8 with TRBJ1-1; D ambiguous. V was shortened by 4 bases and J by 4 bases, with 10 bases between the two germline ends. Germline V gene data show CDR1 as SGHVS and CDR2 as FQNEAQ. The CDR3 length is 13 residues. The CDR3 spells CASSSVRSTEAFF. The CDR3 nucleotides are TGTGCCAGCAGCTCCGTAAGGAGCACTGAAGCTTTCTTT.

V gene TRBV12-2 combines with J gene TRBJ1-6; the table's D call TRBD1 went unverified against the DNA. TRBV12-2 is a pseudogene locus. The CDR3 runs 16 residues. The CDR3 reads CASRLGRDREYSPLHF. The CDR3 DNA sequence: TGTGCAAGTCGCTTAGGTAGGGACAGGGAATATTCACCCCTCCACTTT.

The rearrangement links TRBV28 to TRBJ2-3; TRBD2 matches at 10 bases. Germline-derived CDR1 and CDR2 are MDHEN and SYDVKM. The CDR3 loop spans 16 amino acids. V was clipped by 6 bases and J by 5 bases; unmatched bases: 11. Here the CDR3 DNA reads TGTGCCAGCAGCCTTCTACTAGCGGGATTTGTAGATACGCAGTATTTT. Encoded protein: CASSLLLAGFVDTQYF.

V usage is TRBV2 and J usage is TRBJ1-5; no reliable D call. V lost 8 bases and J lost 3, with 11 bases in between. The length of the CDR3 is 13 residues. Per the germline V gene, CDR1 is SNHLY and CDR2 is FYNNEI. CDR3 residues: CASRERDNQPQHF. The CDR3 DNA reads as TGTGCCAGCCGAGAGAGGGACAATCAGCCCCAGCATTTT.

The chain links TRBV6-5 to TRBJ2-3, with 8 bases matching TRBD2. This CDR3 contains 15 residues. Looked up from germline, CDR1 is MNHEY and CDR2 is SVGAGI. V lost 2 bases and J lost 2; bases outside the gene matches: 3. DNA of the CDR3: TGTGCCAGCAGTTACGGGACTAGGGACACAGATACGCAGTATTTT. Its protein is CASSYGTRDTDTQYF.